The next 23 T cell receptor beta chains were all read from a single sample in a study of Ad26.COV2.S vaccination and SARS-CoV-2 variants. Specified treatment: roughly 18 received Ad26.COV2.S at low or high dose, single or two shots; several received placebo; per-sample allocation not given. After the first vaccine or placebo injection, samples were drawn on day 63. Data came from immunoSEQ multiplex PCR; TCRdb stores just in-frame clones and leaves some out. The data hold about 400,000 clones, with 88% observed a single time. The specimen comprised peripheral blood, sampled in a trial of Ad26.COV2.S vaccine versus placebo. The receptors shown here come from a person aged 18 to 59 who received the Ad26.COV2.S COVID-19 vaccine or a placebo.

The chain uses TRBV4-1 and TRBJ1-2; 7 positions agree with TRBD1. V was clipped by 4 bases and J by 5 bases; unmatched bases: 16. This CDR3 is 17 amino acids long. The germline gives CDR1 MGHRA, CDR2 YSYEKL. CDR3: CASSLHQGVDPGYGYTF. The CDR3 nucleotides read TGCGCCAGCAGCCTCCATCAGGGGGTCGATCCTGGGTATGGCTACACCTTC.

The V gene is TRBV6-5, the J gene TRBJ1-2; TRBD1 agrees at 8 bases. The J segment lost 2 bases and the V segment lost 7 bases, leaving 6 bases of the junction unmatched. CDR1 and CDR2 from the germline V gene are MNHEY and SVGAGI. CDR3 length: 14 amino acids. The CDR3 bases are TGTGCCAGCACCCGGACAGGGCAAAACTATGGCTACACCTTC. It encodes CASTRTGQNYGYTF.

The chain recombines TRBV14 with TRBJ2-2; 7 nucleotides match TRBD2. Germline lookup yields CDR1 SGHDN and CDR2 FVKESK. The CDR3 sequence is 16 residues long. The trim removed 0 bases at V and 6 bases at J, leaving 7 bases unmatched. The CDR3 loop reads CASSQDFGAGAGELFF. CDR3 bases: TGTGCCAGCAGCCAAGATTTCGGGGCGGGGGCCGGGGAGCTGTTTTTT.

This CDR3 is CASRTGEGMTEAFF. CDR3 DNA: TGTGCCAGTAGGACAGGGGAAGGAATGACTGAAGCTTTCTTT. This chain uses TRBV19 with TRBJ1-1, with TRBD1 matching 8 bases. J lost 5 bases, V lost 6 bases, and 8 bases had no gene match. CDR3 size: 14 residues. Germline V CDR1 and CDR2: LNHDA, SQIVND (reference sequence).

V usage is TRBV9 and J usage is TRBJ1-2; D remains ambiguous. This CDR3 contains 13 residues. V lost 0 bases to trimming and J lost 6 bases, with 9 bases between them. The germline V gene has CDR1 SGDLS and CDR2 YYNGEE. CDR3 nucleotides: TGTGCCAGCAGCGTAGGACCTGATGATGGCTACACCTTC. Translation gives CASSVGPDDGYTF.

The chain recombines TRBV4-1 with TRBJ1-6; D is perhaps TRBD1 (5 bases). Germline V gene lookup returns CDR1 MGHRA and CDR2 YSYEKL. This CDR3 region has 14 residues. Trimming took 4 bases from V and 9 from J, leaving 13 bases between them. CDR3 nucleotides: TGCGCCAGCAGCCGTCCGACAGATTTTTCACCCCTCCACTTT. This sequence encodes CASSRPTDFSPLHF.

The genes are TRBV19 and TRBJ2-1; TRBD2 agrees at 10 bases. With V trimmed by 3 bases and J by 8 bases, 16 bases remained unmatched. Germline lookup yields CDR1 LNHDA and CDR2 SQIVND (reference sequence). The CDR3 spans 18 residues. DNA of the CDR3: TGTGCCAGTAGTATGCCCCTAAGGTGGAGCGGGGGGGAGGATGAGCAGTTCTTC. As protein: CASSMPLRWSGGEDEQFF.

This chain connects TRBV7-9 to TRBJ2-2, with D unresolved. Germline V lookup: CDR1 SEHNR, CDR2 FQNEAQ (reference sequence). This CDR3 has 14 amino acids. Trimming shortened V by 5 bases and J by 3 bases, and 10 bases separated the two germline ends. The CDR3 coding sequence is TGTGCCAGCAGCCATAATTTAGACACCGGGGAGCTGTTTTTT. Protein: CASSHNLDTGELFF.

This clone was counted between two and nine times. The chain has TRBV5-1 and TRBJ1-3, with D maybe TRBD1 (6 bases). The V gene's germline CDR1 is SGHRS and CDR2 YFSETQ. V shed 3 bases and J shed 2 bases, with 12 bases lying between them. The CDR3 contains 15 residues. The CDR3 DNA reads TGCGCCAGCAGCTCCCGTGGGGGGCCTGGAAACACCATATATTTT. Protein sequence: CASSSRGGPGNTIYF.

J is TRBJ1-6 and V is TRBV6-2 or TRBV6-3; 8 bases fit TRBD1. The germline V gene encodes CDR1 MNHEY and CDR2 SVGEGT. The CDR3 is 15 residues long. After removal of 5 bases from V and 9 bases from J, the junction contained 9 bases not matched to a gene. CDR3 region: CASSIGDRSGSPLHF. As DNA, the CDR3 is TGTGCCAGCAGTATAGGGGACAGGAGCGGTTCACCCCTCCACTTT.

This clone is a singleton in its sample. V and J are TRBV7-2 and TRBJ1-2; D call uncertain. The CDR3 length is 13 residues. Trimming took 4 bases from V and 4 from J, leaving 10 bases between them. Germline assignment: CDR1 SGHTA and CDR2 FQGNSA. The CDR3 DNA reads TGTGCCAGCAGCTCTAATATTGGCTATGGCTACACCTTC. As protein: CASSSNIGYGYTF.

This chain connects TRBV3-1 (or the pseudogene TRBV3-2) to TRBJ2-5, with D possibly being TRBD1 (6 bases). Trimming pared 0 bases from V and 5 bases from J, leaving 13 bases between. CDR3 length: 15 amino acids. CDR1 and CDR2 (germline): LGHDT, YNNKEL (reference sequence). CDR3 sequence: CASSQEGAGVETQYF. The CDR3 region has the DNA TGTGCCAGCAGCCAAGAGGGAGCAGGGGTGGAGACCCAGTACTTC.

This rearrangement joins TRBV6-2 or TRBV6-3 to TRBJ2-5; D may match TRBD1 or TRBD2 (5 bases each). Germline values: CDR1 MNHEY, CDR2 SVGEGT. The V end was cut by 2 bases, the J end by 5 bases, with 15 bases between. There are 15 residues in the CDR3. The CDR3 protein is CASSYGGTSAETQYF. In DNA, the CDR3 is TGTGCCAGCAGTTACGGGGGAACCTCAGCGGAGACCCAGTACTTC.

CDR3 sequence (DNA): TGTGCCATCAGGGACAGGCCCACAGATACGCAGTATTTT. Translating it yields CAIRDRPTDTQYF. This rearrangement joins TRBV10-3 to TRBJ2-3; 7 nucleotides line up with TRBD1. Germline lookup yields CDR1 ENHRY and CDR2 SYGVKD. CDR3 length: 13 residues. J lost 2 bases, V lost 6 bases, and 2 bases had no gene match.

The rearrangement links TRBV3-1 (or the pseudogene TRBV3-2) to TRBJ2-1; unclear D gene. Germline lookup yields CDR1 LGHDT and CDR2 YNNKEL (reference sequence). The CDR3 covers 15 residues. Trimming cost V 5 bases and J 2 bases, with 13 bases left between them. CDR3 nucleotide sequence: TGTGCCAGCAGCAGACGTCCCGGGCCCTACAATGAGCAGTTCTTC. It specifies CASSRRPGPYNEQFF.

The CDR3 nucleotides read TGCGCCAGCAGCCAAGTTGGGGGGAGCCGGGACGAGCAGTTCTTC. Its protein product is CASSQVGGSRDEQFF. V and J are TRBV4-1 and TRBJ2-1, with D possibly TRBD2 on 6 matching bases. The CDR3 is 15 residues long. Trimming removed 1 base from V and 10 bases from J, with 17 bases in between. In germline, CDR1 is MGHRA, CDR2 YSYEKL.

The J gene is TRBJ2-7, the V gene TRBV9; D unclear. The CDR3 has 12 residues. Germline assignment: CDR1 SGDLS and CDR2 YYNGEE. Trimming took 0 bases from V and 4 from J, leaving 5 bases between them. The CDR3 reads CASSVDLYEQYF. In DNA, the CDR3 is TGTGCCAGCAGCGTAGATCTGTACGAGCAGTACTTC.

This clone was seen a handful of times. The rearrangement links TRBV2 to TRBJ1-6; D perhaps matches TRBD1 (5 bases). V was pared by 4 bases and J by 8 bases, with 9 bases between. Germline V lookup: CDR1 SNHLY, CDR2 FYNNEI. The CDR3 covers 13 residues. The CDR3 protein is CASSGGRDSPLHF. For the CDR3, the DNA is TGTGCCAGCAGTGGGGGGAGGGATTCACCCCTCCACTTT.

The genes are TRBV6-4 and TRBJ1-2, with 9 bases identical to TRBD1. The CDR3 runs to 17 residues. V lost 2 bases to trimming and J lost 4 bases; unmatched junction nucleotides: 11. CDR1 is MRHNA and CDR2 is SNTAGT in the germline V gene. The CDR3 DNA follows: TGTGCCAGCAGTGACAGAACAGGGGGCCCAAGTTTCTATGGCTACACCTTC. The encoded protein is CASSDRTGGPSFYGYTF.

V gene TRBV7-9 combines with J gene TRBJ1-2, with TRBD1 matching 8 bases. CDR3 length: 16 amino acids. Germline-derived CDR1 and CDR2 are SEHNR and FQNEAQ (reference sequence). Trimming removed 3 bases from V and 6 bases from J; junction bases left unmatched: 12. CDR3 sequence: CASSFPPGQDPDGYTF. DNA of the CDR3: TGTGCCAGCAGCTTCCCGCCGGGACAGGATCCTGATGGCTACACCTTC.

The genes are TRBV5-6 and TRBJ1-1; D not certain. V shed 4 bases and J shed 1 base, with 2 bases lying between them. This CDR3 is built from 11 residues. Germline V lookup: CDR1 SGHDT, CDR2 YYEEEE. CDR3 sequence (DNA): TGTGCCAGCAGCGCGAACACTGAAGCTTTCTTT. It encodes CASSANTEAFF.

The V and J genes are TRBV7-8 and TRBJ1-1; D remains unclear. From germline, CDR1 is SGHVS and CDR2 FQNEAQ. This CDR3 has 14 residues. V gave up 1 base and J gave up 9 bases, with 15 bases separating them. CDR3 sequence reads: CASSLEVGRSKAFF. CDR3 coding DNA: TGTGCCAGCAGCTTAGAAGTGGGCAGGAGCAAAGCTTTCTTT.

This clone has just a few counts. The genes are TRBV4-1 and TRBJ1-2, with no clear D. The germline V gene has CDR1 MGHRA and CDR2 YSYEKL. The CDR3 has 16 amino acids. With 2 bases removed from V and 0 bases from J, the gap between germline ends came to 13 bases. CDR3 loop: CASSQWTDLANYGYTF. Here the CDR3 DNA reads TGCGCCAGCAGCCAATGGACGGACTTAGCTAACTATGGCTACACCTTC.